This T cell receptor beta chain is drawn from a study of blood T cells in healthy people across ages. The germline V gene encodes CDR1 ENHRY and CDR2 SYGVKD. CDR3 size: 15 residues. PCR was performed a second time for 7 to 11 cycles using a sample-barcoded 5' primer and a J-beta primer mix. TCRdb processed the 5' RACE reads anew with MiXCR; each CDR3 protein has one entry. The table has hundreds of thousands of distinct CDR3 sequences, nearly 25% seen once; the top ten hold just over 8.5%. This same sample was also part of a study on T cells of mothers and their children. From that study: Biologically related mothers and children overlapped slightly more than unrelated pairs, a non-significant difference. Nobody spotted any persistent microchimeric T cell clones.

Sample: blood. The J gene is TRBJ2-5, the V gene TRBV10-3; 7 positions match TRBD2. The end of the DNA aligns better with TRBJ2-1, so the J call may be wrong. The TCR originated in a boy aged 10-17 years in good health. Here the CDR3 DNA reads TGTGCCATCAGTGAGCGGGGAGGGCCTTACAATGAGCAGTTCTTC. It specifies CAISERGGPYNEQFF.